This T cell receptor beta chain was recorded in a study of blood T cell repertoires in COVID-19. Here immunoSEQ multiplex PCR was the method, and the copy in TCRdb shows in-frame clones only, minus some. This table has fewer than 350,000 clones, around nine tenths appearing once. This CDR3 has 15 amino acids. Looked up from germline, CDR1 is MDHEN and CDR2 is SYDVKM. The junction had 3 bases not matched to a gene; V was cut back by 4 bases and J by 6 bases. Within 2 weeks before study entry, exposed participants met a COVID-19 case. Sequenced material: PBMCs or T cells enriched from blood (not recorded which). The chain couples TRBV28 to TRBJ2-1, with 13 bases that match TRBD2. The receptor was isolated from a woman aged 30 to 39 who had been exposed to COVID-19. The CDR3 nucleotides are TGTGCCAGCAGTTCGACTAGCGGGAGGAGCAATGAGCAGTTCTTC. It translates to CASSSTSGRSNEQFF. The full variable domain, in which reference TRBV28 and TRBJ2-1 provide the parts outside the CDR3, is DVKVTQSSRYLVKRTGEKVFLECVQDMDHENMFWYRQDPGLGLRLIYFSYDVKMKEKGDIPEGYSVSREKKERFSLILESASTNQTSMYLCASSSTSGRSNEQFFGPGTRLTVL.